This record concerns one TCR beta chain sequence. Its antigen is unknown. Clones were read by immunoSEQ multiplex PCR, and TCRdb kept only the in-frame ones, dropping some. Among 100,000 to 150,000 clones listed, approximately 87% were seen once. The sample comes from a study of cytomegalovirus exposure and HLA in healthy donors. Looking at the study overall: The 110 or so validation repertoires were produced on the same platform as the roughly 720 repertoires of the first cohort. This was reported in a later analysis.

Germline loops: CDR1 SGHTS, CDR2 YDEGEE. The ends lost 1 base at V and 5 bases at J; junction bases unmatched: 8. The CDR3 loop spans 15 amino acids. Study conclusions and caveats: The majority of TCR sequences were rare, yet some public TCRs appeared in many donors. A list of 150 or so TCR beta chains associated with cytomegalovirus was given.

The sequenced sample consisted of PBMCs. The chain links TRBV5-8 to TRBJ1-2; 7 positions match TRBD1. The sequence was obtained from a woman aged 30 to 39 in good health and CMV-seronegative. The CDR3 DNA reads TGTGCCAGCAGCTTGTTGAGGGGGCAGGAGTATGGCTACACCTTC. This sequence encodes CASSLLRGQEYGYTF.